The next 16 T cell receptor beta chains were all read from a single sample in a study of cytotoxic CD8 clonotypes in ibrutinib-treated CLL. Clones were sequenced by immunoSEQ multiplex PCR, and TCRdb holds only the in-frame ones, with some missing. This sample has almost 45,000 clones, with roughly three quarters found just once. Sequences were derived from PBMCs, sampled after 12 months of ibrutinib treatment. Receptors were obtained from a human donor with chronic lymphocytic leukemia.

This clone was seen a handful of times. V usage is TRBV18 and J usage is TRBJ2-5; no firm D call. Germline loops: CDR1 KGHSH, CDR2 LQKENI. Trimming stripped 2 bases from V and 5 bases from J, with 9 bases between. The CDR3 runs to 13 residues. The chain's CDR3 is CASSPVNLETQYF. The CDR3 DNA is TGTGCCAGCTCACCAGTTAATCTCGAGACCCAGTACTTC.

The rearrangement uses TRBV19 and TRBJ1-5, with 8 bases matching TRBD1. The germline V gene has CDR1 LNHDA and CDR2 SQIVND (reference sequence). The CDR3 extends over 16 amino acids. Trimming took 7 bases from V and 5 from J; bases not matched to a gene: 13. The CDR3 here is CASTQGRTGTYQPQHF. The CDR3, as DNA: TGTGCCAGTACCCAAGGCCGGACAGGGACCTATCAGCCCCAGCATTTT.

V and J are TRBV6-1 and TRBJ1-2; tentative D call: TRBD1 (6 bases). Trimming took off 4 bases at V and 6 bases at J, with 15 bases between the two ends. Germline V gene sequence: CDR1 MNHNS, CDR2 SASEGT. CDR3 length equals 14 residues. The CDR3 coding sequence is TGTGCCAGCAGTGGGGGCCGACAGGTAAATGGCTACACCTTC. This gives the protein CASSGGRQVNGYTF.

CDR3 nucleotide sequence: TGTGCCAGCAGTCGACAGATGAACACTGAAGCTTTCTTT. This sequence encodes CASSRQMNTEAFF. The chain is built from TRBV6-5 and TRBJ1-1, with D possibly TRBD1 on 5 matching bases. The CDR3 runs to 13 residues. Germline loops: CDR1 MNHEY, CDR2 SVGAGI. Trimming took 5 bases from V and 0 from J, leaving 7 bases between them.

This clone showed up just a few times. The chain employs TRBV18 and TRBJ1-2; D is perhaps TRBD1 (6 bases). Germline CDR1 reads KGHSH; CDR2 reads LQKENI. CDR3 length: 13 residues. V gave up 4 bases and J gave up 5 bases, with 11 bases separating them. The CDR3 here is CASSRTGSYGYTF. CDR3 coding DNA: TGTGCCAGCTCACGCACAGGGTCGTATGGCTACACCTTC. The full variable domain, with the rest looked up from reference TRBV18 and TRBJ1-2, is NAGVMQNPRHLVRRRGQEARLRCSPMKGHSHVYWYRQLPEEGLKFMVYLQKENIIDESGMPKERFSAEFPKEGPSILRIQQVVRGDSAAYFCASSRTGSYGYTFGSGTRLTVV.

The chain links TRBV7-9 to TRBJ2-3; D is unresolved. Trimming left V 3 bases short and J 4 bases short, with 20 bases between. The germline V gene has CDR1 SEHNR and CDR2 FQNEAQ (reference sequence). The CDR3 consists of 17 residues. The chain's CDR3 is CASSFNIFEWSSDTQYF. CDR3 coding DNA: TGTGCCAGCAGCTTTAACATCTTCGAGTGGAGCTCAGATACGCAGTATTTT.

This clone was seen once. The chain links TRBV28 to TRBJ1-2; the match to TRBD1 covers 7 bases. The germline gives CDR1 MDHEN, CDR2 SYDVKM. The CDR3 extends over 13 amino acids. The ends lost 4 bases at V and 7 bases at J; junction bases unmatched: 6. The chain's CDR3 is CASSSYRGFGYTF. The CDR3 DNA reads TGTGCCAGCAGTTCCTACAGGGGATTTGGCTACACCTTC.

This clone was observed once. The CDR3 loop reads CASTLNSGNTIYF. The DNA of the CDR3 is TGTGCCAGCACCTTGAACTCTGGAAACACCATATATTTT. The chain is built from TRBV11-2 and TRBJ1-3; D gene uncertain. Trimming took off 7 bases at V and 0 bases at J, with 7 bases between the two ends. The CDR3 loop spans 13 amino acids. The germline CDR1 and CDR2 sequences are SGHAT and FQNNGV.

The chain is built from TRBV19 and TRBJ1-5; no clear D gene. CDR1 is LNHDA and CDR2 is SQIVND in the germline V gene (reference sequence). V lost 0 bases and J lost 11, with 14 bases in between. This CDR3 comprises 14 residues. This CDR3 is CASSIDAKGGSQHF. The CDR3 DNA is TGTGCCAGTAGTATAGACGCCAAGGGAGGTTCCCAGCATTTT.

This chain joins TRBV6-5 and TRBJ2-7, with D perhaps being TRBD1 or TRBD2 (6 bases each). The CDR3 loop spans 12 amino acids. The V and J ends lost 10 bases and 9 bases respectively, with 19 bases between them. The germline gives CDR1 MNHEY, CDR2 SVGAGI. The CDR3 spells CATRGDLLGQYF. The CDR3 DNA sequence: TGTGCCACTAGGGGGGATCTTCTTGGGCAGTACTTC.

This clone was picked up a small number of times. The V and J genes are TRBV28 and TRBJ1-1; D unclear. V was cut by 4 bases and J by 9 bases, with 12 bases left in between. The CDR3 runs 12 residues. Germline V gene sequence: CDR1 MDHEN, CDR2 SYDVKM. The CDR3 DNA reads TGTGCCAGCAGTTCCCCACCTTACCAAGCTTTCTTT. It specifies CASSSPPYQAFF.

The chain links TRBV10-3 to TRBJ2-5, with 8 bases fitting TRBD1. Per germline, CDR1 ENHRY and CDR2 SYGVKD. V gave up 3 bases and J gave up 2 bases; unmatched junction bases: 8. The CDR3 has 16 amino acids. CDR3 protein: CAISDDLYRGQETQYF. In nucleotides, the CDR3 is TGTGCCATCAGTGACGATCTCTACAGGGGGCAAGAGACCCAGTACTTC.

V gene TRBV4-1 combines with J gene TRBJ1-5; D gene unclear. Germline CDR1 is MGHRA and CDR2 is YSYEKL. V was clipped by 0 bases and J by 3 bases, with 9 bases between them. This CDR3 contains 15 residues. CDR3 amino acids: CASSQDPGPNQPQHF. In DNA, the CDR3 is TGCGCCAGCAGCCAAGATCCCGGCCCCAATCAGCCCCAGCATTTT.

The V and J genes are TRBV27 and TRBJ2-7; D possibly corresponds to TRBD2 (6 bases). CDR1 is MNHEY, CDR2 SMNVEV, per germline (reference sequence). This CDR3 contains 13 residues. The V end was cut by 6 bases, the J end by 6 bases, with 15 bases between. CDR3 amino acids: CASSTGLRSEQYF. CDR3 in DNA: TGTGCCAGCAGCACGGGACTCCGGAGCGAGCAGTACTTC.

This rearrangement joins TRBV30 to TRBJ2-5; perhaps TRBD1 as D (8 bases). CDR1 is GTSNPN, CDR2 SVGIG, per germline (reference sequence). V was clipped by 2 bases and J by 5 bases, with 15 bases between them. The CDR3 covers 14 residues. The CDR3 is CAWSLGQGGETQYF. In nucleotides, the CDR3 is TGTGCCTGGAGTCTTGGACAGGGAGGGGAGACCCAGTACTTC.

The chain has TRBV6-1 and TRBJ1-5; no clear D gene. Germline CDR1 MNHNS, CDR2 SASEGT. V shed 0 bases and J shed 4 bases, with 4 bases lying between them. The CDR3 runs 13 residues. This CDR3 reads CASSEARNQPQHF. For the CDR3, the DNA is TGTGCCAGCAGTGAAGCCAGGAATCAGCCCCAGCATTTT.